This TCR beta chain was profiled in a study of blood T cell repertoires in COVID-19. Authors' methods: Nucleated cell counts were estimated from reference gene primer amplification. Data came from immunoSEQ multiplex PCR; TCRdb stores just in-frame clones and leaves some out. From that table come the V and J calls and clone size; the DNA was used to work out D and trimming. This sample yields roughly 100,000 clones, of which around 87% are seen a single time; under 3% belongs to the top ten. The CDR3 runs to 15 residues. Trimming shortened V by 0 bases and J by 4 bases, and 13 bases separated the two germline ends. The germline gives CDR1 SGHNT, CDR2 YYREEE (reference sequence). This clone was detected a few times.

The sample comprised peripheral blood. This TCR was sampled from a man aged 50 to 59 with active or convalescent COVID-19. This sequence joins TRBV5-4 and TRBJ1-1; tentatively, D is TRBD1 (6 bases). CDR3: CASSLGAGVVTEAFF. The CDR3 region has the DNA TGTGCCAGCAGCTTGGGGGCAGGGGTTGTCACTGAAGCTTTCTTT.